This passage covers 21 T cell receptor beta chains from one sample sequenced in a study of CD8+ T cells in alopecia areata. Extracted from the samples, RNA was reverse transcribed into cDNA to serve as the sequencing template. TCRdb's table, derived via immunoSEQ multiplex PCR, lists solely in-frame clones and lacks some. The table records more than 150,000 clones, about 60% of them present only once. The sequencing used CD4+ T cells sorted from blood, collected at week 0. These receptors were taken from a human donor with alopecia areata.

The rearrangement links TRBV15 to TRBJ2-5; TRBD1 or TRBD2 may be the D gene (6 bases each). The CDR3 spans 15 residues. V dropped 1 base and J dropped 9 bases, with 18 bases sitting between them. In germline, CDR1 is LNHNV, CDR2 YYDKDF (reference sequence). In DNA, the CDR3 is TGTGCCACCAGCAGAGCTACAGGGACTCTCATGGCCCAGTACTTC. This translates into CATSRATGTLMAQYF.

The chain recombines TRBV2 with TRBJ2-5; 9 positions match TRBD1. This CDR3 has 13 residues. Trimming at V came to 8 bases and at J to 1 base, leaving 2 bases not matched to a gene. Looked up from germline, CDR1 is SNHLY and CDR2 is FYNNEI. The chain's CDR3 is CASQGQGQETQYF. The CDR3 nucleotides are TGTGCCAGCCAGGGACAGGGCCAAGAGACCCAGTACTTC. The complete variable domain, with remaining parts taken from reference TRBV2 and TRBJ2-5, reads EPEVTQTPSHQVTQMGQEVILRCVPISNHLYFYWYRQILGQKVEFLVSFYNNEISEKSEIFDDQFSVERPDGSNFTLKIRSTKLEDSAMYFCASQGQGQETQYFGPGTRLLVL.

This clone was found once. DNA for the CDR3: TGCAGCGTCGGGGGGCTTGAAGGGGCCTACGAGCAGTACTTC. Its translation is CSVGGLEGAYEQYF. V and J are TRBV29-1 and TRBJ2-7, with TRBD2 as a possible D gene (7 bases). V lost 6 bases, J lost 2 bases, and 17 bases lay in between. The CDR3 runs 14 residues. Germline V gene sequence: CDR1 SQVTM, CDR2 ANQGSEA.

This clone has only a few counts. The rearrangement joins TRBV7-2 to TRBJ2-1; D is ambiguous. Germline values: CDR1 SGHTA, CDR2 FQGNSA. This CDR3 comprises 17 residues. V was shortened by 5 bases and J by 3 bases, with 20 bases between the two germline ends. The CDR3 protein is CASSPFVNVNLYNEQFF. The CDR3 nucleotides are TGTGCCAGCAGCCCCTTCGTCAACGTTAACCTCTACAATGAGCAGTTCTTC.

The chain uses TRBV6-5 and TRBJ2-7; 7 bases map to TRBD1. CDR1 and CDR2 from the germline V gene are MNHEY and SVGAGI. Unmatched junction bases numbered 5, after V lost 0 bases and J lost 3 bases. The CDR3 is 15 residues long. The CDR3 spells CASSYSTGQIYEQYF. In nucleotides, the CDR3 is TGTGCCAGCAGTTACTCCACGGGACAGATCTACGAGCAGTACTTC.

Many counts were recorded for this clone. The chain employs TRBV28 and TRBJ2-5; D call uncertain. The germline V gene has CDR1 MDHEN and CDR2 SYDVKM. The CDR3 totals 11 residues. V gave up 1 base and J gave up 4 bases, with 1 base separating them. The DNA for the CDR3 is TGTGCCAGCAGTTTATTAGAGACCCAGTACTTC. Amino acid sequence: CASSLLETQYF.

By sample share, this clone is medium-sized (0.01 to 0.1%). The chain employs TRBV18 and TRBJ2-7; 7 positions match TRBD1. Per germline, CDR1 KGHSH and CDR2 LQKENI. V shed 4 bases and J 7 bases; nucleotides not matched to a gene: 16. The CDR3 extends over 16 amino acids. In DNA, the CDR3 is TGTGCCAGCTCACGCCTCCAGGGGGACCGAGCCTTGGAGCAGTACTTC. As protein: CASSRLQGDRALEQYF. Complete variable domain (other parts from reference TRBV18 and TRBJ2-7): NAGVMQNPRHLVRRRGQEARLRCSPMKGHSHVYWYRQLPEEGLKFMVYLQKENIIDESGMPKERFSAEFPKEGPSILRIQQVVRGDSAAYFCASSRLQGDRALEQYFGPGTRLTVT.

The gene calls are TRBV7-9 and TRBJ2-3, with TRBD1 matching 10 bases. The trim removed 5 bases at V and 3 bases at J, leaving 5 bases unmatched. The length of the CDR3 is 15 residues. Germline lookup yields CDR1 SEHNR and CDR2 FQNEAQ (reference sequence). CDR3 loop: CASSRPGQGTDTQYF. CDR3 nucleotide sequence: TGTGCCAGCAGCCGCCCGGGACAGGGGACAGATACGCAGTATTTT.

The V gene is TRBV5-1, the J gene TRBJ2-5, with D maybe TRBD1 (5 bases). Trimming stripped 4 bases from V and 2 bases from J, with 12 bases between. The CDR3 is 14 amino acids. The germline V gene has CDR1 SGHRS and CDR2 YFSETQ. CDR3 DNA: TGCGCCAGCAGCGAGCAGACAGCGCAAGAGACCCAGTACTTC. Protein: CASSEQTAQETQYF.

The chain is built from TRBV29-1 and TRBJ2-7; D is unclear. V dropped 4 bases and J dropped 1 base, with 11 bases sitting between them. Germline lookup yields CDR1 SQVTM and CDR2 ANQGSEA. The CDR3 length is 13 residues. CDR3 bases: TGCAGCGTTGTTGACCGTGCGTCCTACGAGCAGTACTTC. It encodes CSVVDRASYEQYF.

This chain joins TRBV7-9 and TRBJ2-5; 10 bases are shared with TRBD1. This CDR3 is built from 14 residues. Germline lookup yields CDR1 SEHNR and CDR2 FQNEAQ (reference sequence). Trimming removed 5 bases from V and 3 bases from J; junction bases left unmatched: 3. The CDR3 protein is CASSPGQGEETQYF. CDR3 in DNA: TGTGCCAGCAGCCCCGGACAGGGGGAAGAGACCCAGTACTTC.

The gene calls are TRBV7-9 and TRBJ1-1; TRBD1 agrees at 10 bases. The CDR3 sequence is 16 residues long. Trimming cost V 5 bases and J 3 bases; bases outside gene matches: 9. CDR1 SEHNR and CDR2 FQNEAQ come from the germline V gene (reference sequence). The CDR3: CASSLGVGTGDTEAFF. The CDR3 bases are TGTGCCAGCAGCCTGGGGGTCGGGACAGGGGACACTGAAGCTTTCTTT.

The V gene is TRBV28, the J gene TRBJ1-2; D is ambiguous. This CDR3 has 12 residues. The V gene's germline CDR1 is MDHEN and CDR2 SYDVKM. V was shortened by 9 bases and J by 5 bases, with 13 bases between the two germline ends. The CDR3 protein is CASERPGYGYTF. Here the CDR3 DNA reads TGTGCCAGTGAGAGACCGGGTTATGGCTACACCTTC.

This clone occurred a few times. The chain's CDR3 is CAISDRDSTGELFF. In DNA, the CDR3 is TGTGCCATCAGTGATCGGGACTCCACCGGGGAGCTGTTTTTT. The chain carries TRBV10-3 and TRBJ2-2, with D possibly being TRBD2 (6 bases). The CDR3 length is 14 residues. The germline gives CDR1 ENHRY, CDR2 SYGVKD. V lost 3 bases and J 4 bases, leaving 9 bases between the germline ends.

This clone was found once. For the CDR3, the DNA is TGCAGCGGTAACAGGGCCGGGAATCAGCCCCAGCATTTT. As protein: CSGNRAGNQPQHF. The chain links TRBV29-1 to TRBJ1-5, with TRBD1 as a possible D gene (6 bases). V lost 7 bases, J lost 4 bases, and 14 bases lay in between. Germline V gene sequence: CDR1 SQVTM, CDR2 ANQGSEA. There are 13 residues in the CDR3.

This chain joins TRBV29-1 and TRBJ1-2, with D possibly matching TRBD1 (5 bases). The CDR3 has 14 residues. V was shortened by 7 bases and J by 4 bases, with 19 bases between the two germline ends. CDR1 and CDR2 (germline): SQVTM, ANQGSEA. CDR3 sequence reads: CSAMQQEGSYGYTF. As DNA, the CDR3 is TGCAGCGCTATGCAACAGGAGGGGAGCTATGGCTACACCTTC.

This chain joins TRBV30 and TRBJ2-5, with 9 bases aligning to TRBD2. This CDR3 spans 16 amino acids. The V gene end was trimmed by 3 bases and the J gene end by 4 bases; junction bases not matched to a gene: 12. Germline V CDR1 and CDR2: GTSNPN, SVGIG (reference sequence). The CDR3 region has the DNA TGTGCCTGGAGCCCTTGGCGGGGGGGCCTTGGAGAGACCCAGTACTTC. Amino acids: CAWSPWRGGLGETQYF.

This clone has just a few counts. The rearrangement links TRBV19 to TRBJ1-4, with no clear D. The germline V and J ends were trimmed by 6 bases and 8 bases, with 16 bases remaining between them. The CDR3 extends over 14 amino acids. Germline values: CDR1 LNHDA, CDR2 SQIVND (reference sequence). CDR3 DNA sequence: TGTGCCAGTAGACGGGCCGGGAAGGAGGAAAAACTGTTTTTT. Translation: CASRRAGKEEKLFF.

DNA of the CDR3: TGTGCCAGCAGCTTAGTACGGAGCTCCTACGAGCAGTACTTC. It translates to CASSLVRSSYEQYF. The rearrangement uses TRBV7-9 and TRBJ2-7; D is uncertain. Germline lookup yields CDR1 SEHNR and CDR2 FQNEAQ (reference sequence). Trimming took off 1 base at V and 0 bases at J, with 7 bases between the two ends. There are 14 residues in the CDR3.

About this clone: The same CDR3 can be traced to other DNA sequences in this sample. The DNA for the CDR3 is TGTGCCAGCAGCCAGGGAGATACGCAGTATTTT. The encoded protein is CASSQGDTQYF. J is TRBJ2-3 and V is TRBV4-2; D not certain. Germline values: CDR1 LGHNA, CDR2 YNFKEQ. The CDR3 has 11 amino acids. V was trimmed by 3 bases and J by 5 bases, leaving 3 bases between them.

This clone appeared a few times. Sequence at one end of the junction differs from germline and may be a read error. The chain is built from TRBV5-1 and TRBJ1-4; 10 bases agree with TRBD1. Germline V gene sequence: CDR1 SGHRS, CDR2 YFSETQ. This CDR3 comprises 17 residues. CDR3 residues: CASGLVVTGGVNEKLFF. The CDR3 DNA is TGCGCCAGCGGCTTGGTGGTGACAGGGGGCGTTAATGAAAAACTGTTTTTT. Full variable domain (rest looked up from reference TRBV5-1 and TRBJ1-4): KAGVTQTPRYLIKTRGQQVTLSCSPISGHRSVSWYQQTPGQGLQFLFEYFSETQRNKGNFPGRFSGRQFSNSRSEMNVSTLELGDSALYLCASGLVVTGGVNEKLFFGSGTQLSVL.